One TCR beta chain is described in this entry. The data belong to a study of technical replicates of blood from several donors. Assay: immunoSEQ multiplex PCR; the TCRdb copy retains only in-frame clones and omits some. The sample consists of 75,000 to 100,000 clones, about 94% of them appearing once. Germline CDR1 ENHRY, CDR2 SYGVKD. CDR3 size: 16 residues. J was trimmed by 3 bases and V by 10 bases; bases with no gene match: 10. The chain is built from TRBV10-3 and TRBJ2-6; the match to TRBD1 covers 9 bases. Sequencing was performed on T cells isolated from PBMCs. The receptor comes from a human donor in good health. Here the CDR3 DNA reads TGTGCCACCGCAGACAGGGGGAATCTTGGGGCCAACGTCCTGACTTTC. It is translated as CATADRGNLGANVLTF.